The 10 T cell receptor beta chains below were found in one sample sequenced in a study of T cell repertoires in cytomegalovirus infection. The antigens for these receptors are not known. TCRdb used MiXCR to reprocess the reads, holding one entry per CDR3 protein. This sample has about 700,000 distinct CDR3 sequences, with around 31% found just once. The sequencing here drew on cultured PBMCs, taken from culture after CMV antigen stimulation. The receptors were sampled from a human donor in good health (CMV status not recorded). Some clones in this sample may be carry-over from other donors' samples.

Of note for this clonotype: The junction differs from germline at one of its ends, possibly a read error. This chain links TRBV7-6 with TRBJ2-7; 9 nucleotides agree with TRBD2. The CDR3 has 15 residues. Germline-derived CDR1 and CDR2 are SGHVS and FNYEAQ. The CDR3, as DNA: TGTGCCAGCAGCGTAGCGGGAGCGCTGTCCTACGAGCAGTACTTC. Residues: CASSVAGALSYEQYF. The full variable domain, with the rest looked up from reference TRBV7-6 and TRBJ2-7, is GAGVSQSPRYKVTKRGQDVALRCDPISGHVSLYWYRQALGQGPEFLTYFNYEAQQDKSGLPNDRFSAERPEGSISTLTIQRTEQRDSAMYRCASSVAGALSYEQYFGPGTRLTVT.

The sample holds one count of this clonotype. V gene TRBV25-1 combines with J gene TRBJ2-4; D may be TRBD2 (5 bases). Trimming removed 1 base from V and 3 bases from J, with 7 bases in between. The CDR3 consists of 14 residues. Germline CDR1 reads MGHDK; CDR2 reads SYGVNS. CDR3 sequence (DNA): TGTGCCAGCAGTGAATTAGGAGGCAAAAACATTCAGTACTTC. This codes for CASSELGGKNIQYF.

CDR3 amino acids: CASSLLAASNEQFF. CDR3 in DNA: TGTGCCAGCAGCCTACTAGCGGCCTCCAATGAGCAGTTCTTC. The chain couples TRBV11-2 to TRBJ2-1; 8 nucleotides match TRBD2. This CDR3 has 14 residues. Germline CDR1 reads SGHAT; CDR2 reads FQNNGV. V shed 5 bases, J shed 6 bases, and the junction held 6 bases outside the gene matches.

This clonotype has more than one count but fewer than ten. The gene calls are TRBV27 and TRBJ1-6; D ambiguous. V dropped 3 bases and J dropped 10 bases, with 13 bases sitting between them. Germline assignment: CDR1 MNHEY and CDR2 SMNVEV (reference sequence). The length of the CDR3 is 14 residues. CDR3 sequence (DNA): TGTGCCAGCAGTTTGAATCGGATAGGATCACCCCTCCACTTT. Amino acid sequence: CASSLNRIGSPLHF.

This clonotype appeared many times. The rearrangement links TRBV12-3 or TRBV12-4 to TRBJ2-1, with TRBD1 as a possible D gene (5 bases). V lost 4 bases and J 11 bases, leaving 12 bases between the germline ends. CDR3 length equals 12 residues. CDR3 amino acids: CASSYEQVKQFF. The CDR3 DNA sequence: TGTGCCAGCAGTTATGAACAGGTAAAGCAGTTCTTC.

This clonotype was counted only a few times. CDR3 sequence: CASSLGGLNIQYF. The CDR3 bases are TGTGCCAGCAGCTTAGGCGGACTAAACATTCAGTACTTC. The rearrangement links TRBV7-8 to TRBJ2-4; tentative D call: TRBD2 (5 bases). The CDR3 spans 13 residues. Trimming left V 1 base short and J 6 bases short, with 7 bases between. CDR1 and CDR2 from the germline V gene are SGHVS and FQNEAQ. Filled out from reference TRBV7-8 and TRBJ2-4, the complete variable domain reads GAGVSQSPRYKVAKRGQDVALRCDPISGHVSLFWYQQALGQGPEFLTYFQNEAQLDKSGLPSDRFFAERPEGSVSTLKIQRTQQEDSAVYLCASSLGGLNIQYFGAGTRLSVL.

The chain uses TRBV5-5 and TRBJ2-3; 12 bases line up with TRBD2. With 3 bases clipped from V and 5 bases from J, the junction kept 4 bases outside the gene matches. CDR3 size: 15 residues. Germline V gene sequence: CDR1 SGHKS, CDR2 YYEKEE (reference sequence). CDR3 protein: CASSSETSGGDTQYF. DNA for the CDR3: TGTGCCAGCAGCTCTGAGACTAGCGGGGGAGATACGCAGTATTTT. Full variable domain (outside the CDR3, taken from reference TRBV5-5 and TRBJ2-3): DAGVTQSPTHLIKTRGQQVTLRCSPISGHKSVSWYQQVLGQGPQFIFQYYEKEERGRGNFPDRFSARQFPNYSSELNVNALLLGDSALYLCASSSETSGGDTQYFGPGTRLTVL.

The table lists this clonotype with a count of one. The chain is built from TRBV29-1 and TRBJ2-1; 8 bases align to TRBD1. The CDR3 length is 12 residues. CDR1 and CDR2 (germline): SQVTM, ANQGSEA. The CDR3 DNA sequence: TGCATCGTAAATTCAGGGGGCGCCTTGGAGTTCTTC. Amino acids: CIVNSGGALEFF.

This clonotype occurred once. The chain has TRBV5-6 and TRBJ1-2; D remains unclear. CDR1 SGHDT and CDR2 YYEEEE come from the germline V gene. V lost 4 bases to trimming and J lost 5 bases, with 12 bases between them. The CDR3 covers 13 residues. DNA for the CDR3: TGTGCCAGCAGCCCCGGAGGTCAGTATGGCTACACCTTC. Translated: CASSPGGQYGYTF.

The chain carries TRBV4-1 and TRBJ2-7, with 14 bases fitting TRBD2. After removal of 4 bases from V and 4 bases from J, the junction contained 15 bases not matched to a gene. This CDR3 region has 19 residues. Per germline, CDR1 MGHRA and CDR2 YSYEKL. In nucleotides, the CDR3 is TGCGCCAGCAGCCGCCGAAGTGGGGGACTAGCGGGAGAAAGGTACGAGCAGTACTTC. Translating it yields CASSRRSGGLAGERYEQYF.